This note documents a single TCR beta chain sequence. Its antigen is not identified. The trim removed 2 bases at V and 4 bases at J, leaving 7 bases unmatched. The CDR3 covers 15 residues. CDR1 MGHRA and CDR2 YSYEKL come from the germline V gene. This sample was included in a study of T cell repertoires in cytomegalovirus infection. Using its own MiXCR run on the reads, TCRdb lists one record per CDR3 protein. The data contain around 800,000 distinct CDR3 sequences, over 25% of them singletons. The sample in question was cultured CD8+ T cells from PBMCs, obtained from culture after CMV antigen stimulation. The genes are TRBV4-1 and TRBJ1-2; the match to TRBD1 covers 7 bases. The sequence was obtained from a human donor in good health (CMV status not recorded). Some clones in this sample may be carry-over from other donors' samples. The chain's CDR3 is CASSQIKGGGYGYTF. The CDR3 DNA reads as TGCGCCAGCAGCCAAATCAAAGGGGGCGGCTATGGCTACACCTTC.